The next 3 T cell receptor beta chains were all read from a single sample in a study of shared clonotypes between healthy human individuals. Using immunoSEQ multiplex PCR, the repertoire was profiled, and TCRdb retains in-frame clones only, with some absent. The sample yields approximately 1,000,000 clones, about 80% seen once. The sample consisted of memory CD4+ T cells from PBMCs. Subset reported: CD45RA-negative fraction. The source is a man between 18 and 35 years old in good health. Some clones in this sample may be carry-over from other donors' samples.

The chain is built from TRBV6-7 and TRBJ2-7; TRBD2 matches 7 bases. TRBV6-7 is reported as an ORF; its role is uncertain. The junction had 7 bases not matched to a gene; V was cut back by 0 bases and J by 2 bases. The CDR3 runs 16 residues. The CDR3 bases are TGTGCCAGCAGTTACTCGAGACTAGCTATAGCCTACGAGCAGTACTTC. Translating gives CASSYSRLAIAYEQYF.

V and J are TRBV4-1 and TRBJ2-1; D gene unclear. This CDR3 region has 13 residues. Germline V gene lookup returns CDR1 MGHRA and CDR2 YSYEKL. V dropped 5 bases and J dropped 6 bases, with 11 bases sitting between them. CDR3 residues: CASSSGPRNEQFF. The CDR3 DNA follows: TGCGCCAGCAGCTCCGGGCCCCGCAATGAGCAGTTCTTC.

This chain joins TRBV7-8 and TRBJ1-2; D remains unclear. This CDR3 comprises 13 residues. The V end was cut by 1 base, the J end by 5 bases, with 8 bases between. Germline CDR1 SGHVS, CDR2 FQNEAQ. DNA of the CDR3: TGTGCCAGCAGCTTAGGAGGCCTGTATGGCTACACCTTC. This sequence encodes CASSLGGLYGYTF.